One T cell receptor beta chain is described in this entry. Its antigen is undetermined. Sequencing used immunoSEQ multiplex PCR; TCRdb keeps in-frame clones, though not all of them. The repertoire consists of about 62,000 clones, with roughly 88% occurring once and the leading ten covering 2% to 3%. The data were taken from a study of OX40 agonist ivuxolimab in advanced cancers. On the study more broadly: Patients got intravenous ivuxolimab at 0.01 to 10 mg/kg every 2 weeks. Study-level findings and limits: CD8+ T cells averaged more expanded clones than CD4+.

V lost 3 bases and J lost 3, with 9 bases in between. CDR1 and CDR2 (germline): KGHSH, LQKENI. The CDR3 runs 13 residues. The sequenced sample was CD4+ or CD8+ T cells sorted from blood, obtained in a trial of the OX40 agonist ivuxolimab. The source of this sequence is an adult with an advanced solid tumor such as melanoma, head and neck, liver or kidney cancer. This sequence joins TRBV18 and TRBJ2-7; the D gene is possibly TRBD1 (5 bases). CDR3 region: CASSPSRVYEQYF. DNA for the CDR3: TGTGCCAGCTCACCCAGCAGGGTCTACGAGCAGTACTTC. Full variable domain (outside the CDR3, taken from reference TRBV18 and TRBJ2-7): NAGVMQNPRHLVRRRGQEARLRCSPMKGHSHVYWYRQLPEEGLKFMVYLQKENIIDESGMPKERFSAEFPKEGPSILRIQQVVRGDSAAYFCASSPSRVYEQYFGPGTRLTVT.